The T cell receptor beta chain under discussion was sequenced for a study of cytotoxic CD8 clonotypes in ibrutinib-treated CLL. Germline V gives CDR1 MGHRA, CDR2 YSYEKL. Trimming left V 0 bases short and J 11 bases short, with 10 bases between. The CDR3 has 12 residues. The repertoire was sequenced with immunoSEQ multiplex PCR; TCRdb's copy has only in-frame clones and lacks some. There are about 68,000 clones in the sample; approximately 70% occur only once, and 4.5% to 6% lies in the top ten. This clone occurred a few times. The source is a human donor with chronic lymphocytic leukemia. The specimen was PBMCs, collected after 12 months of ibrutinib treatment. V is TRBV4-1 and J is TRBJ1-1, with D perhaps matching TRBD1 (5 bases). CDR3 bases: TGCGCCAGCAGCCAAGATTGGCGGGACGCTTTCTTT. Protein product: CASSQDWRDAFF.